One sample yielded the 26 T cell receptor beta chains listed below, sequenced in a study of blood T cell repertoires in COVID-19. Clones were sequenced by immunoSEQ multiplex PCR, and TCRdb holds only the in-frame ones, with some missing. The sample has approximately 210,000 clones, approximately 78% seen once; the top ten hold about 12%. Sequenced: peripheral blood. The source of these receptors is a woman aged 40 to 50 with acute or convalescent COVID-19.

The gene calls are TRBV12-5 and TRBJ2-1, with D possibly TRBD2 on 7 matching bases. V lost 0 bases, J lost 7 bases, and 19 bases lay in between. CDR3 length equals 17 residues. Per germline, CDR1 LGHNT and CDR2 FRNRAP. Here the CDR3 DNA reads TGTGCTAGTGGTTTGGTTAACCTGGCGGGGGCTTATAATGAGCAGTTCTTC. Translating gives CASGLVNLAGAYNEQFF.

The rearrangement uses TRBV11-1 and TRBJ1-4; the D gene is possibly TRBD1 (5 bases). V dropped 5 bases and J dropped 6 bases, with 16 bases sitting between them. This CDR3 is built from 15 residues. The germline V gene encodes CDR1 SGHAT and CDR2 FQDESV (reference sequence). The CDR3 sequence is CASSRGTSRDEKLFF. Written as DNA, the CDR3 is TGTGCCAGCAGCCGAGGGACTTCCCGGGATGAAAAACTGTTTTTT.

The gene calls are TRBV5-4 and TRBJ1-2; no reliable D call. CDR1 SGHNT and CDR2 YYREEE come from the germline V gene (reference sequence). The CDR3 has 13 amino acids. V was shortened by 4 bases and J by 0 bases, with 7 bases between the two germline ends. Here the CDR3 reads CASSLRANYGYTF. The DNA of the CDR3 is TGTGCCAGCAGCCTGCGGGCTAACTATGGCTACACCTTC.

This clone came up a few times. This chain connects TRBV7-5 to TRBJ2-7; TRBD2 is taken as the D call from the table, unchecked against the DNA. TRBV7-5 is a pseudogene segment. CDR3 length: 17 residues. CDR3 residues: CARSLVLAGAATYEQYF. CDR3 nucleotide sequence: TGTGCCAGAAGCTTAGTACTAGCGGGGGCCGCAACCTACGAGCAGTACTTC.

The CDR3 here is CASSYGGGEAFF. CDR3 coding DNA: TGTGCCAGCAGTTACGGGGGGGGCGAAGCTTTCTTT. The chain uses TRBV6-5 and TRBJ1-1, with D possibly matching TRBD1 (6 bases). Germline assignment: CDR1 MNHEY and CDR2 SVGAGI. CDR3 length equals 12 residues. Trimming cost V 2 bases and J 8 bases, with 9 bases left between them.

The chain couples TRBV7-9 to TRBJ2-7; 10 bases align to TRBD1. V shed 1 base, J shed 1 base, and the junction held 7 bases outside the gene matches. Germline values: CDR1 SEHNR, CDR2 FQNEAQ (reference sequence). This CDR3 has 17 amino acids. CDR3 sequence reads: CASSLGAGTGESYEQYF. The CDR3 DNA is TGTGCCAGCAGCTTAGGGGCCGGGACAGGGGAATCCTACGAGCAGTACTTC.

V gene TRBV9 combines with J gene TRBJ2-7; D remains unclear. This CDR3 region has 15 residues. The ends were cut back, 0 bases at V and 3 bases at J, with 13 bases in the middle. The germline gives CDR1 SGDLS, CDR2 YYNGEE. CDR3 loop: CASSVGDASGYEQYF. The CDR3 DNA follows: TGTGCCAGCAGCGTAGGAGATGCTTCGGGCTACGAGCAGTACTTC.

The chain links TRBV5-1 to TRBJ2-3, with a weak D call TRBD2 (5 bases). V was clipped by 0 bases and J by 0 bases, with 8 bases between them. The CDR3 length is 15 residues. CDR1 is SGHRS and CDR2 is YFSETQ in the germline V gene. CDR3 sequence (DNA): TGCGCCAGCAGCTTGGGACTAACTAGCACAGATACGCAGTATTTT. Its translation is CASSLGLTSTDTQYF.

J is TRBJ1-1 and V is TRBV7-9; perhaps TRBD1 as D (5 bases). The CDR3 has 15 amino acids. The germline gives CDR1 SEHNR, CDR2 FQNEAQ (reference sequence). Between the trimmed V and J ends, which lost 5 bases and 1 base, there was a span of 14 bases. CDR3 sequence (DNA): TGTGCCAGCAGCCCAGACTGGGGCTCGAACACTGAAGCTTTCTTT. Protein product: CASSPDWGSNTEAFF.

V is TRBV4-1 and J is TRBJ1-1; no reliable D call. This CDR3 region has 13 residues. Germline V gives CDR1 MGHRA, CDR2 YSYEKL. V was trimmed by 1 base and J by 8 bases, leaving 11 bases between them. CDR3 coding DNA: TGCGCCAGCAGCCAAGGGTTGGAGGAAGAAGCTTTCTTT. Translation: CASSQGLEEEAFF.

This clone was seen a single time. This chain links TRBV27 with TRBJ2-3; a possible D gene is TRBD2 (6 bases). V was trimmed by 0 bases and J by 2 bases, leaving 15 bases between them. CDR1 and CDR2 from the germline V gene are MNHEY and SMNVEV (reference sequence). The CDR3 covers 17 residues. For the CDR3, the DNA is TGTGCCAGCAGTTTATCGGAAGGGACTCCCTTCACAGATACGCAGTATTTT. Its translation is CASSLSEGTPFTDTQYF.

The chain carries TRBV6-6 and TRBJ1-4; a possible D gene is TRBD1 (6 bases). The CDR3 spans 16 residues. Germline CDR1 is MNHNY and CDR2 is SVGAGI (reference sequence). With 6 bases removed from V and 6 bases from J, the gap between germline ends came to 20 bases. The CDR3 here is CASRQGFRKMDEKLFF. CDR3 DNA: TGTGCCAGCAGACAGGGATTCAGAAAAATGGATGAAAAACTGTTTTTT.

The V gene is TRBV7-9, the J gene TRBJ2-7, with D hard to call. CDR1 and CDR2 from the germline V gene are SEHNR and FQNEAQ (reference sequence). The CDR3 runs 13 residues. V gave up 5 bases and J gave up 7 bases, with 15 bases separating them. The CDR3 region has the DNA TGTGCCAGCAGCGGGCTCCGTCTACGAGAGCAGTACTTC. As protein: CASSGLRLREQYF.

This clone was counted between two and nine times. The chain recombines TRBV24-1 with TRBJ2-2; a weak D match, TRBD2 (6 bases). The CDR3 sequence is 18 residues long. Germline assignment: CDR1 KGHDR and CDR2 SFDVKD. V shed 5 bases and J shed 1 base, with 19 bases lying between them. The CDR3 nucleotides are TGTGCCACCAGTGCCCTTCCCGGGACTGGGCAGAACACCGGGGAGCTGTTTTTT. Its translation is CATSALPGTGQNTGELFF.

This clone was found many times. The chain links TRBV29-1 to TRBJ1-2, with a weak D call TRBD1 (6 bases). The germline V and J ends were trimmed by 2 bases and 4 bases, with 17 bases remaining between them. The length of the CDR3 is 15 residues. Germline V gene lookup returns CDR1 SQVTM and CDR2 ANQGSEA. DNA for the CDR3: TGCAGCGTTGAAACCCGACAGGCCTGGGGCTATGGCTACACCTTC. Protein: CSVETRQAWGYGYTF.

The chain carries TRBV12-5 and TRBJ2-2; TRBD2 might be the D (5 bases). Per germline, CDR1 LGHNT and CDR2 FRNRAP. Trimming removed 5 bases at V and 5 bases at J, with 9 bases between. The CDR3 runs to 13 residues. The CDR3 bases are TGTGCTAGTGGTGCCGGGGAAACCGGGGAGCTGTTTTTT. Its translation is CASGAGETGELFF.

The rearrangement joins TRBV4-1 to TRBJ2-7; 8 positions match TRBD1. CDR3 length equals 15 residues. V shed 4 bases, J shed 5 bases, and the junction held 10 bases outside the gene matches. Per germline, CDR1 MGHRA and CDR2 YSYEKL. CDR3 sequence (DNA): TGCGCCAGCAGCCCGGGTCCGGGACAGGCTAACGAGCAGTACTTC. Residues: CASSPGPGQANEQYF.

This clone was counted a single time. J is TRBJ2-7 and V is TRBV19; D is uncertain. Germline CDR1 and CDR2: LNHDA and SQIVND (reference sequence). CDR3 size: 13 residues. Trimming removed 5 bases at V and 0 bases at J, with 8 bases between. The CDR3 loop reads CASSSRDSYEQYF. The CDR3 DNA sequence: TGTGCCAGTAGTTCGCGAGACTCCTACGAGCAGTACTTC. The whole variable domain, remainder taken from reference TRBV19 and TRBJ2-7, is DGGITQSPKYLFRKEGQNVTLSCEQNLNHDAMYWYRQDPGQGLRLIYYSQIVNDFQKGDIAEGYSVSREKKESFPLTVTSAQKNPTAFYLCASSSRDSYEQYFGPGTRLTVT.

This clone is a singleton in its sample. The chain couples TRBV11-2 to TRBJ1-5; TRBD1 agrees at 7 bases. V shed 1 base, J shed 4 bases, and the junction held 4 bases outside the gene matches. The germline CDR1 and CDR2 sequences are SGHAT and FQNNGV. The CDR3 totals 15 residues. CDR3 residues: CASSLGDRPNQPQHF. The CDR3 region has the DNA TGTGCCAGCAGCTTAGGGGACAGACCTAATCAGCCCCAGCATTTT.

The J gene is TRBJ1-2, the V gene TRBV19; D uncertain. Germline CDR1 LNHDA, CDR2 SQIVND (reference sequence). The CDR3 runs 16 residues. Trimming stripped 4 bases from V and 5 bases from J, with 20 bases between. In DNA, the CDR3 is TGTGCCAGTAGTACCCCCACCCTTGGACTGGAATATGGCTACACCTTC. The encoded protein is CASSTPTLGLEYGYTF.

As to this clone: The same CDR3 also results from other DNA sequences found in this sample. The rearrangement joins TRBV3-1 (or the pseudogene TRBV3-2) to TRBJ1-5; D unclear. The CDR3 runs to 13 residues. The germline gives CDR1 LGHDT, CDR2 YNNKEL (reference sequence). Trimming cost V 0 bases and J 6 bases, with 6 bases left between them. CDR3 bases: TGTGCCAGCAGCCAAGATCGTTTTCAGCCCCAGCATTTT. This gives the protein CASSQDRFQPQHF.

The chain has TRBV19 and TRBJ2-2; TRBD2 might be the D (5 bases). The CDR3 extends over 14 amino acids. V lost 3 bases to trimming and J lost 1 base, with 6 bases between them. CDR1 and CDR2 from the germline V gene are LNHDA and SQIVND (reference sequence). The CDR3 here is CASSIGGNTGELFF. In DNA, the CDR3 is TGTGCCAGTAGTATCGGAGGGAACACCGGGGAGCTGTTTTTT.

The chain uses TRBV15 and TRBJ1-2, with D possibly matching TRBD1 (6 bases). V was trimmed by 2 bases and J by 8 bases, leaving 18 bases between them. The length of the CDR3 is 15 residues. Germline V CDR1 and CDR2: LNHNV, YYDKDF (reference sequence). In DNA, the CDR3 is TGTGCCACCAGCAGAATTGATACAGGGTTTAGGGGCTACACCTTC. This codes for CATSRIDTGFRGYTF.

The chain is built from TRBV4-2 and TRBJ2-3; 15 positions match TRBD2. The CDR3 is 17 residues long. With V trimmed by 4 bases and J by 6 bases, 8 bases remained unmatched. Per germline, CDR1 LGHNA and CDR2 YNFKEQ. The CDR3 coding sequence is TGTGCCAGCAGCCGGACTAGCGGGAGGGTCAATTTGGATACGCAGTATTTT. It translates to CASSRTSGRVNLDTQYF.

J is TRBJ1-2 and V is TRBV3-1 (or the pseudogene TRBV3-2); TRBD1 agrees at 8 bases. The V gene end was trimmed by 0 bases and the J gene end by 8 bases; junction bases not matched to a gene: 5. The germline V gene has CDR1 LGHDT and CDR2 YNNKEL (reference sequence). This CDR3 spans 14 amino acids. The CDR3 is CASSQDQGARGYTF. The CDR3 nucleotides read TGTGCCAGCAGCCAAGATCAGGGGGCTCGAGGCTACACCTTC.

The V and J genes are TRBV6-5 and TRBJ1-5; D gene unclear. Germline V gene lookup returns CDR1 MNHEY and CDR2 SVGAGI. With 5 bases removed from V and 6 bases from J, the gap between germline ends came to 14 bases. The CDR3 totals 14 residues. CDR3 DNA sequence: TGTGCCAGCAGTAGCGGGGTTTCTTTTCAGCCCCAGCATTTT. This sequence encodes CASSSGVSFQPQHF.